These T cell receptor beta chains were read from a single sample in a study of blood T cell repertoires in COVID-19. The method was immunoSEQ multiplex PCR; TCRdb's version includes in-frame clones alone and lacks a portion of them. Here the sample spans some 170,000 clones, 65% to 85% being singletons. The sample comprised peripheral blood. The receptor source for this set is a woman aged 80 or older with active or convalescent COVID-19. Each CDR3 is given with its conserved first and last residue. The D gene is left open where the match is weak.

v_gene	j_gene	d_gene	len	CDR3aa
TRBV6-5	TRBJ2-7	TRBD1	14	CASSSRDRFYEQYF
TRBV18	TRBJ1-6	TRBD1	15	CASSPTTGGDSPLHF
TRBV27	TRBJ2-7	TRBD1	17	CASRPGQVYSKPYEQYF
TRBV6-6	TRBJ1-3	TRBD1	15	CASSRGDRVGNTIYF
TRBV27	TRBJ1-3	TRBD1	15	CASRTLTGTGNTIYF
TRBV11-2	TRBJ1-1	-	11	CASSSGTEAFF
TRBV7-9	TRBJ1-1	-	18	CASSLVFLASGDDTEAFF
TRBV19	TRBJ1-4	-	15	CASSTVTGSNEKLFF
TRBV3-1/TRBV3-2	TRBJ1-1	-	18	CASSFQGVGGYMNTEAFF
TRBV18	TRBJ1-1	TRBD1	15	CASSPGQGAGTEAFF
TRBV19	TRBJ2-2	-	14	CASTRKRDTGELFF
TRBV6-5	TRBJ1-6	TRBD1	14	CASIGTGRNSPLHF
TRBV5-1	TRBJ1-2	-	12	CAKAGQGNGYTF
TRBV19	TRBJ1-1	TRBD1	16	CASSSHGTAVNTEAFF
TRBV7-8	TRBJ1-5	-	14	CASSRGQNNQPQHF
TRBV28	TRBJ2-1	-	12	CASSPGYNEQFF
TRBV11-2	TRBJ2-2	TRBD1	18	CASSPPRGRGLGSRELFF
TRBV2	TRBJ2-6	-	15	CASSPQGSGANVLTF
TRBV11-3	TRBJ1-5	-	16	CASSLEGDRSNQPQHF
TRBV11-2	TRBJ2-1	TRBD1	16	CASSLGGTGWMNEQFF
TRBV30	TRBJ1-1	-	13	CAWSVSPRTEAFF
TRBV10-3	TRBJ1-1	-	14	CAIRPGREETEAFF
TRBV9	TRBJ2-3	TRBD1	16	CASSVYRTGFADTQYF
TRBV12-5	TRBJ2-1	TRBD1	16	CASGLVIGQGENEQFF
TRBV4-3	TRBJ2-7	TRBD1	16	CASSQDGTGGVYEQYF